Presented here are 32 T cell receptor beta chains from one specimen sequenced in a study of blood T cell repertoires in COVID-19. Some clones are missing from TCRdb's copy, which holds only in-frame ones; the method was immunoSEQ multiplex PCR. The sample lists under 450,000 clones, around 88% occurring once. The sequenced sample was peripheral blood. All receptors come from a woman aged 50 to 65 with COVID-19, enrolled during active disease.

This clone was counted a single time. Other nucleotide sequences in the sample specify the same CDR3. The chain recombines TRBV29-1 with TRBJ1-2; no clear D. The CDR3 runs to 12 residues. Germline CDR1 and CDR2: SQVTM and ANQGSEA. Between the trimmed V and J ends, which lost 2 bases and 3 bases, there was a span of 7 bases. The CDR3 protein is CSVESGDYGYTF. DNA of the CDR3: TGCAGCGTTGAATCCGGGGACTATGGCTACACCTTC.

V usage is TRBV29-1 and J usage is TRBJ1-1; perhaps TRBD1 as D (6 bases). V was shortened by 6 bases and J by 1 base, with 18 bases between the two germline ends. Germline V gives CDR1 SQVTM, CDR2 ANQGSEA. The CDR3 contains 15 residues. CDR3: CSVGGRGGPNTEAFF. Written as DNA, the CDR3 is TGCAGCGTAGGTGGACGGGGGGGGCCGAACACTGAAGCTTTCTTT. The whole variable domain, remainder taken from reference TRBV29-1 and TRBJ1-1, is SAVISQKPSRDICQRGTSLTIQCQVDSQVTMMFWYRQQPGQSLTLIATANQGSEATYESGFVIDKFPISRPNLTFSTLTVSNMSPEDSSIYLCSVGGRGGPNTEAFFGQGTRLTVV.

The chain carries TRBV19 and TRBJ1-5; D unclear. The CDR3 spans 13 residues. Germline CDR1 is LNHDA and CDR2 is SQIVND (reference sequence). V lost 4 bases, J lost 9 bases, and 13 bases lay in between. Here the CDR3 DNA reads TGTGCCAGTAGTACGCTTGCCGCGGGGCCCCAGCATTTT. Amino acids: CASSTLAAGPQHF.

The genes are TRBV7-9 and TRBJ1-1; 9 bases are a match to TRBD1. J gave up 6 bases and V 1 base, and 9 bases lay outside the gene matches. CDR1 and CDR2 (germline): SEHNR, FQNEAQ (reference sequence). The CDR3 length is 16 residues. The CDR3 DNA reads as TGTGCCAGCAGCTTAGGGGGGACAGGGAGAGGAGCTGAAGCTTTCTTT. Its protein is CASSLGGTGRGAEAFF.

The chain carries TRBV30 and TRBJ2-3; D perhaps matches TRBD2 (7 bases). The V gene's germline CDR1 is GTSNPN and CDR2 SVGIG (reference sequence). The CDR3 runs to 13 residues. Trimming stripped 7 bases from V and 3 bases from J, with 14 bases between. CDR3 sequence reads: CASSGGGTDTQYF. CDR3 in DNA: TGTGCCTCATCGGGGGGCGGGACAGATACGCAGTATTTT.

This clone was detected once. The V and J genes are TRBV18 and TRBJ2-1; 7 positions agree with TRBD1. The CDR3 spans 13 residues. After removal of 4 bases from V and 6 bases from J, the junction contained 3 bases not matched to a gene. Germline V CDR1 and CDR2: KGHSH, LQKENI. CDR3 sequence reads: CASSRGQLNEQFF. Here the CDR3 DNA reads TGTGCCAGCTCACGGGGACAGCTCAATGAGCAGTTCTTC.

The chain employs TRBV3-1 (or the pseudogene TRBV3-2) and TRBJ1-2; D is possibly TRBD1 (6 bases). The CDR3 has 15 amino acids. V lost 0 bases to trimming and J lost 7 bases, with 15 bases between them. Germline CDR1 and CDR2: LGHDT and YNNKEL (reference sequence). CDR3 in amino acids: CASSQEERGGFGYTF. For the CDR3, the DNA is TGTGCCAGCAGCCAAGAAGAGAGGGGGGGCTTTGGCTACACCTTC.

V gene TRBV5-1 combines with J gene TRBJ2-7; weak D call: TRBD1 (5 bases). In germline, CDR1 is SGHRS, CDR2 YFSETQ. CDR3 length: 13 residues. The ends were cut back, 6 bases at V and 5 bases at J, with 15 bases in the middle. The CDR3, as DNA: TGCGCCAGCACTCAGCAGGGTTCAAACGAGCAGTACTTC. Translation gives CASTQQGSNEQYF.

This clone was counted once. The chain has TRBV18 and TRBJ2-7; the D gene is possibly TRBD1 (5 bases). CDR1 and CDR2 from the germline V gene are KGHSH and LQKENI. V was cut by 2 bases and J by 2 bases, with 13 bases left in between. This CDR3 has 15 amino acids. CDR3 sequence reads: CASSPGQGYPYEQYF. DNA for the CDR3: TGTGCCAGCTCACCAGGGCAGGGATATCCCTACGAGCAGTACTTC.

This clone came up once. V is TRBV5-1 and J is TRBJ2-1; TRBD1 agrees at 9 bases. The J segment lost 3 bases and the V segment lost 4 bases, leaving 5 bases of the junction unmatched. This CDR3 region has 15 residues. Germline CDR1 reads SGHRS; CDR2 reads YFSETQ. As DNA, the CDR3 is TGCGCCAGCAGCGGCGGACAGGGGAACTACAATGAGCAGTTCTTC. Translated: CASSGGQGNYNEQFF.

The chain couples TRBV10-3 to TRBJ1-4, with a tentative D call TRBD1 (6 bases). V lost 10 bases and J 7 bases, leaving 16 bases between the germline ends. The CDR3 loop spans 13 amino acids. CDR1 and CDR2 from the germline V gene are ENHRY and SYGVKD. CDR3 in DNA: TGTGCCACTCGACAGGTCCGAGGTGAAAAACTGTTTTTT. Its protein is CATRQVRGEKLFF.

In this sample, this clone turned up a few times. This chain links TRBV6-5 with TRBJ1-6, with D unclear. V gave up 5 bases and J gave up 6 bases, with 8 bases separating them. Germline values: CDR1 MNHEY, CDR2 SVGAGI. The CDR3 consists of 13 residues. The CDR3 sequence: CASSPLLNSPLHF. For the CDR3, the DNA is TGTGCCAGCAGTCCCCTCCTTAATTCACCCCTCCACTTT.

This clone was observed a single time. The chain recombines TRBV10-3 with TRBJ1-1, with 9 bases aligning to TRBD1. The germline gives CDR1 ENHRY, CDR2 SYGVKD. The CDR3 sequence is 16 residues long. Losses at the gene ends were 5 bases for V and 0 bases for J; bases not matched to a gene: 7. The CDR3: CAISMDRGLMNTEAFF. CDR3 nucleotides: TGTGCCATCAGTATGGACAGGGGCCTCATGAACACTGAAGCTTTCTTT.

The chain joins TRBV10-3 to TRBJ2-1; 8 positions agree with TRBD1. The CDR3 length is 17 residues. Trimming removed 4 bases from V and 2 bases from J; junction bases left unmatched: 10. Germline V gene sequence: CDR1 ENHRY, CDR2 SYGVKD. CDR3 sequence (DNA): TGTGCCATCAGTGGAGAAGCCGGGACAGGCGCCTACAATGAGCAGTTCTTC. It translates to CAISGEAGTGAYNEQFF.

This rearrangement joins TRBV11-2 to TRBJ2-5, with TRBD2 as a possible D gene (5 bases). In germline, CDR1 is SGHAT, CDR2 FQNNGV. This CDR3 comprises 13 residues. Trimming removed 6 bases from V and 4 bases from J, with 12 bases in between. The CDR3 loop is CASRSRGIETQYF. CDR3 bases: TGTGCCAGCAGATCCCGGGGTATAGAGACCCAGTACTTC.

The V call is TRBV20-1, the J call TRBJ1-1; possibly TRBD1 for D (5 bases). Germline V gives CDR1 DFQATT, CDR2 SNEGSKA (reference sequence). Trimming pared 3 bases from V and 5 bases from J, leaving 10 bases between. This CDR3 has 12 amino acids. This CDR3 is CSASWGGTEAFF. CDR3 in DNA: TGCAGTGCTAGTTGGGGGGGAACTGAAGCTTTCTTT.

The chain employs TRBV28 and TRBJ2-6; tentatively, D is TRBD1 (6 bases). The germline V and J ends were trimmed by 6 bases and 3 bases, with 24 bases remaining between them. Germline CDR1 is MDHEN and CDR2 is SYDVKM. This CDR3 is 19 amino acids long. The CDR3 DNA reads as TGTGCCAGCAGGAAAGGACCGACAGGAAAACCCCTTGGGGCCAACGTCCTGACTTTC. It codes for CASRKGPTGKPLGANVLTF.

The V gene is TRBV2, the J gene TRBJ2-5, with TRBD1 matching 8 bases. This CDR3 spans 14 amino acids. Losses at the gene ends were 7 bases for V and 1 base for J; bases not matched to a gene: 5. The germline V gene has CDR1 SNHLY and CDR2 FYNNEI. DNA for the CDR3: TGTGCCAGCATGACAGGGGCCCTCCAAGAGACCCAGTACTTC. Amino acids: CASMTGALQETQYF.

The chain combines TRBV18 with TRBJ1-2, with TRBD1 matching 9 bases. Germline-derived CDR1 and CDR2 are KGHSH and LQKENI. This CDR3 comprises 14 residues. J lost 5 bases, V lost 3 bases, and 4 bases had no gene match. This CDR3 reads CASSPQQGAYGYTF. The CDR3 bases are TGTGCCAGCTCACCTCAACAGGGGGCGTATGGCTACACCTTC.

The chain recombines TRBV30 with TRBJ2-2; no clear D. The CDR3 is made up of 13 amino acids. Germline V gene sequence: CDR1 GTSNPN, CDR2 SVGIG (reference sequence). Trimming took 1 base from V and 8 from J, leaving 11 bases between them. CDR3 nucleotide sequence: TGTGCCTGGAGTGCCGCGGCTTCAGGGGAGCTGTTTTTT. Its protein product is CAWSAAASGELFF.

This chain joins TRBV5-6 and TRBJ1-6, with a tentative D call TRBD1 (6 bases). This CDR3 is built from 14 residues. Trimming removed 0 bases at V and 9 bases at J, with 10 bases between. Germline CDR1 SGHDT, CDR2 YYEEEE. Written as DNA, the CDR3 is TGTGCCAGCAGCTTGGACAGGGATAGTTCACCCCTCCACTTT. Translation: CASSLDRDSSPLHF.

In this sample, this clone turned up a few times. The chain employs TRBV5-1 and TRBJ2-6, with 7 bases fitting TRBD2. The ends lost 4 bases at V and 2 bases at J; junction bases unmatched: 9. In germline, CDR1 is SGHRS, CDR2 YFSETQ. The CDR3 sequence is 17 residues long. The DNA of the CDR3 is TGCGCCAGCAGCCAACAGACGGGGGGTCCTGGGGCCAACGTCCTGACTTTC. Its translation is CASSQQTGGPGANVLTF.

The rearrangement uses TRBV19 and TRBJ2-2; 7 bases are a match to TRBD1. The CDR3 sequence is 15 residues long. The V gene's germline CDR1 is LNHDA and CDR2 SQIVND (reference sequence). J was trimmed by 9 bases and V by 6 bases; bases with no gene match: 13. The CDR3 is CASRAGGAGRRELFF. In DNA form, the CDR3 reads TGTGCCAGTAGGGCAGGGGGAGCTGGAAGGAGGGAGCTGTTTTTT.

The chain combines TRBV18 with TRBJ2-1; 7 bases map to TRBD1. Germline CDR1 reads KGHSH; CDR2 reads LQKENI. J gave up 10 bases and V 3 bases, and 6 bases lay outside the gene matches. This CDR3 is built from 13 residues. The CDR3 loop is CASSPPTGPEQFF. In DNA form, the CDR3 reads TGTGCCAGCTCACCTCCGACAGGGCCAGAGCAGTTCTTC.

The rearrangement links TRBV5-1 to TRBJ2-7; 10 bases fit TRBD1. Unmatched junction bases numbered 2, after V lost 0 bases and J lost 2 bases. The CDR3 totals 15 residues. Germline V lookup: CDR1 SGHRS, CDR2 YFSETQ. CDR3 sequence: CASSLVGQGPYEQYF. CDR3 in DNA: TGCGCCAGCAGCTTGGTGGGACAGGGGCCCTACGAGCAGTACTTC.

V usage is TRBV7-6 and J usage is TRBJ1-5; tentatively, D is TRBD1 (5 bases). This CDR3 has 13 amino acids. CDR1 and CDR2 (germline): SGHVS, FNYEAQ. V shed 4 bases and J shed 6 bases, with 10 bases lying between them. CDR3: CASSSGPGQPQHF. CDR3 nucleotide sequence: TGTGCCAGCAGCTCAGGGCCAGGTCAGCCCCAGCATTTT. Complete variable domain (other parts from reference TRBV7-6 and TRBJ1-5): GAGVSQSPRYKVTKRGQDVALRCDPISGHVSLYWYRQALGQGPEFLTYFNYEAQQDKSGLPNDRFSAERPEGSISTLTIQRTEQRDSAMYRCASSSGPGQPQHFGDGTRLSIL.

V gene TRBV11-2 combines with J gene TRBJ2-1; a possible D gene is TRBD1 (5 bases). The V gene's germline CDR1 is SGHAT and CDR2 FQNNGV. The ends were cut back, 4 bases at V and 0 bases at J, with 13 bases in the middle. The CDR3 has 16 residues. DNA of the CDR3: TGTGCCAGCAGCTCTCGGACAAGGAGCTCCTACAATGAGCAGTTCTTC. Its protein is CASSSRTRSSYNEQFF.

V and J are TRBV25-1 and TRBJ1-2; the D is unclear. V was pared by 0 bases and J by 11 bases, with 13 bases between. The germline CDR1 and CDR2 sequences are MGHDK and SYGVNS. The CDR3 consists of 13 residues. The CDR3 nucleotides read TGTGCCAGCAGTGAATATAGGACGGGAAGGTACACCTTC. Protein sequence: CASSEYRTGRYTF.

The CDR3: CASSLGAANTGELFF. CDR3 nucleotide sequence: TGTGCCAGCAGCTTAGGGGCAGCTAACACCGGGGAGCTGTTTTTT. The J gene is TRBJ2-2, the V gene TRBV7-3; D might be TRBD1 (5 bases). The germline V gene has CDR1 SGHTA and CDR2 FQGTGA. The CDR3 has 15 amino acids. Trimming shortened V by 2 bases and J by 2 bases, and 9 bases separated the two germline ends.

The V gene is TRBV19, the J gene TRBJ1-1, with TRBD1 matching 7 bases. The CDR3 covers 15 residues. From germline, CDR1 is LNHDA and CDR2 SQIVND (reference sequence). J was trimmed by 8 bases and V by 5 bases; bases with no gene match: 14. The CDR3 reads CASSGRQGAQREAFF. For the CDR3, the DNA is TGTGCCAGTAGTGGCCGACAGGGAGCCCAACGGGAAGCTTTCTTT.

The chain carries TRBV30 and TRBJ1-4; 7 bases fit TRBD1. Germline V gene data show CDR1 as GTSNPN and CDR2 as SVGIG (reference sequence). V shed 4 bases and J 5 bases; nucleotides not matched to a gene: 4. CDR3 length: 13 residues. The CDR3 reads CAWTGTANEKLFF. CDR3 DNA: TGTGCCTGGACCGGGACAGCGAATGAAAAACTGTTTTTT.

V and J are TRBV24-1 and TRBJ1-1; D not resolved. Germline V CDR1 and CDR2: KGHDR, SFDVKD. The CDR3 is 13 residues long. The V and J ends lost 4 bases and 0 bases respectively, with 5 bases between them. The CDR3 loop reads CATSDRLNTEAFF. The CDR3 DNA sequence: TGTGCCACCAGTGACAGGTTGAACACTGAAGCTTTCTTT.